The clone carrying this T cell receptor beta chain has ten or more counts. The V end was cut by 5 bases, the J end by 2 bases, with 9 bases between. This CDR3 has 13 amino acids. Germline CDR1 is SEHNR and CDR2 is FQNEAQ (reference sequence). The data were taken from a study of blood T cells in healthy people across ages. Using a J-beta primer mix together with a sample-barcoded 5' primer, a second PCR was run for roughly 6 to 11 cycles. Every sample gave at least 2.5 million paired-end reads containing CDR3. Via MiXCR, TCRdb re-called the 5' RACE reads, giving one row per CDR3 protein. Of about 1 million distinct CDR3 sequences listed, under 55% are singletons. There were healthy Caucasian individuals from Russia, aged roughly 6 to 100, serving as donors. Isolated per sample were at least 7 million PBMCs. Total RNA extracted from each sample amounted to at least 5 micrograms.

The sequencing input was blood. The rearrangement uses TRBV7-9 and TRBJ1-1; D is ambiguous. The sequence came from an older woman in good health. The CDR3 is CASSLRRNTEAFF. The CDR3 bases are TGTGCCAGCAGCCTTCGACGCAACACTGAAGCTTTCTTT.